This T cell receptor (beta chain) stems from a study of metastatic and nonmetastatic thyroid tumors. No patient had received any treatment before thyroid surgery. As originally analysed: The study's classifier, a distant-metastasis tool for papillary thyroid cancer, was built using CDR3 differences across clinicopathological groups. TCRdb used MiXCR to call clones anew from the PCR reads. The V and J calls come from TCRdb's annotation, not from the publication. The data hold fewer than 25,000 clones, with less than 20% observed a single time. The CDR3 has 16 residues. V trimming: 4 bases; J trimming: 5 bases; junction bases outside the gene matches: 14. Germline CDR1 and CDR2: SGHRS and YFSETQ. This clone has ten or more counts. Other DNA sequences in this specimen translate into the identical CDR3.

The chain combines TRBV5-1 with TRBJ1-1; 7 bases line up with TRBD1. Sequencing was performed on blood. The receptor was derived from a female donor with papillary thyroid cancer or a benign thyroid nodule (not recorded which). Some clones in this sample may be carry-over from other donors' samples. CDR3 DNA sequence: TGCGCCAGCAGCGTCTCACACTCAGGGGGTAATACTGAAGCTTTCTTT. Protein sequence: CASSVSHSGGNTEAFF.